This is a list of T cell receptor beta chains from one sample in a study of cytomegalovirus exposure and HLA in healthy donors. The protocol was immunoSEQ multiplex PCR, while the TCRdb copy is restricted to in-frame clones and leaves out a portion. In the table there are fewer than 150,000 clones, roughly four fifths of which are singletons. The material sequenced was PBMCs. The source of these receptors is a woman aged 45-60 years in good health and CMV-seronegative. Both conserved end residues are part of each CDR3. D genes are given only for firm matches. Size is omitted from some rows. Given values are once, few, many or a class for expanded clones.

.	TRBV5-8	TRBJ1-5	TRBD1	TGTGCCAGCAGCTTGGTTCGGGACAGAGCGGGCAATCAGCCCCAGCATTTT	CASSLVRDRAGNQPQHF
.	TRBV4-3	TRBJ2-7	.	TGCGCCAGCAGTGTGGTGACAGGCTCCTACGAGCAGTACTTC	CASSVVTGSYEQYF
.	TRBV10-3	TRBJ2-7	.	TGTGCCATCAGTGAGACAGGGAACTCCTACGAGCAGTACTTC	CAISETGNSYEQYF
.	TRBV6-1	TRBJ1-1	.	TGTGCCAGCAGCCCAAACAGGGTACACACTGAAGCTTTCTTT	CASSPNRVHTEAFF
few	TRBV29-1	TRBJ2-7	TRBD1	TGCAGCGTCTTGGGGACAGGGACCCCCTACGAGCAGTACTTC	CSVLGTGTPYEQYF
.	TRBV25-1	TRBJ2-7	TRBD2	TGTGCCAGCAGTGACGGAGAAGGCGGGGGGGCCTTGGGGGAGCAGTACTTC	CASSDGEGGGALGEQYF
.	TRBV7-9	TRBJ1-2	TRBD1	TGTGCCAGCAGCTTACAACCGGGACAGGGAAACTACACCTTC	CASSLQPGQGNYTF
.	TRBV6-1	TRBJ1-2	.	TGTGCCACCAAGTTATTGGAGATGGAGAACTATGGCTACACCTTC	CATKLLEMENYGYTF
.	TRBV28	TRBJ2-7	.	TGTGCCAGCAGTTTTACAGGGACGGCGCAGTACTTC	CASSFTGTAQYF
.	TRBV2	TRBJ1-5	.	TGTGCCAGCAGTGAATTGTCTCGGCAGCATTTT	CASSELSRQHF
few	TRBV5-1	TRBJ2-1	.	TGCGCCAGCAGTCCGACAGTTAGCTCCTACAATGAGCAGTTCTTC	CASSPTVSSYNEQFF
once	TRBV5-5	TRBJ1-6	TRBD1	TGTGCCAGCAGCTGGGACAGCCTACATAATTCACCCCTCCACTTT	CASSWDSLHNSPLHF
once	TRBV7-6	TRBJ1-6	TRBD1	TGTGCCAGCAGCGGGACAGATAATTCACCCCTCCACTTT	CASSGTDNSPLHF
few	TRBV2	TRBJ1-1	.	TGTGCCAGCGGAAGGGAGAGGACTGAAGCTTTCTTT	CASGRERTEAFF
.	TRBV9	TRBJ1-2	TRBD1	TGTGCCAGCAGCCCACAGGGGGCAAGCTATGGCTACACCTTC	CASSPQGASYGYTF
once	TRBV27	TRBJ2-2	TRBD2	TGTGCCAGCAGTCGCTCGGGACTAGCGGGCAACACCGGGGAGCTGTTTTTT	CASSRSGLAGNTGELFF
.	TRBV4-1	TRBJ2-1	.	TGCGCCAGCAGCCCCGCTGGGCATGAGCAGTTCTTC	CASSPAGHEQFF
.	TRBV19	TRBJ2-4	.	TGTGCCAGTGCCCTAACTAGTCTAGCCAAAAACATTCAGTACTTC	CASALTSLAKNIQYF
.	TRBV11-2	TRBJ2-5	.	TGTGCCAGCAGCCCCGGGACAATTAACCAAGAGACCCAGTACTTC	CASSPGTINQETQYF
.	TRBV19	TRBJ1-1	.	TGTGCCAGTAGTAGGTTTCAGGGCCCTCACACTGAAGCTTTCTTT	CASSRFQGPHTEAFF
few	TRBV28	TRBJ1-1	TRBD1	TGTGCCAGCAGCACAAACAGGGGAACTGAAGCTTTCTTT	CASSTNRGTEAFF
.	TRBV7-2	TRBJ1-4	.	TGTGCCAGCAGCTTAATGACTACCGGGCGAGAAAAACTGTTTTTT	CASSLMTTGREKLFF
.	TRBV11-2	TRBJ2-7	.	TGTGCCAGCAGCTTTAGAAGCTCCTACGAGCAGTACTTC	CASSFRSSYEQYF
.	TRBV7-9	TRBJ2-5	TRBD2	TGTGCCAGCAGCTCTACACAAGGACTAGCGGACCAAGAGACCCAGTACTTC	CASSSTQGLADQETQYF
.	TRBV9	TRBJ2-7	.	TGTGCCAGCAGCCCACGGGGTTCTGCCTTCTACGAGCAGTACTTC	CASSPRGSAFYEQYF
.	TRBV4-2	TRBJ2-3	TRBD2	TGTGCCAGCAGCCCCAGACTAGCGGGGAGCACAGATACGCAGTATTTT	CASSPRLAGSTDTQYF
.	TRBV6-1	TRBJ2-3	TRBD2	TGTGCCAGCAGTGAATTGCGGGGGGGCGGGACAGATACGCAGTATTTT	CASSELRGGGTDTQYF
.	TRBV10-1	TRBJ2-5	.	TGCGCCAGCAGTGAGTATGAAAATAATGAACAGGGTTTAGAGACCCAGTACTTC	CASSEYENNEQGLETQYF